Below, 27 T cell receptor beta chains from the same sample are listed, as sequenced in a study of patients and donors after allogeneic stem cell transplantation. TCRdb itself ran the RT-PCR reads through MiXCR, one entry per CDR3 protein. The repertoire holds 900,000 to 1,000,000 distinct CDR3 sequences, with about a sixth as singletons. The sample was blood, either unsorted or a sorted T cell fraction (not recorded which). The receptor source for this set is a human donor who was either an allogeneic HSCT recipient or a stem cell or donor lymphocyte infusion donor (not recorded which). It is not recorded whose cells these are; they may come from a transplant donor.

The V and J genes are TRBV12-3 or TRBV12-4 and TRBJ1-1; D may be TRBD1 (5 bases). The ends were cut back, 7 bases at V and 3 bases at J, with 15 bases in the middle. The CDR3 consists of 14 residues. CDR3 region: CASTSRRGHTEAFF. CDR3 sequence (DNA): TGTGCCAGCACCTCTCGAAGGGGACACACTGAAGCTTTCTTT.

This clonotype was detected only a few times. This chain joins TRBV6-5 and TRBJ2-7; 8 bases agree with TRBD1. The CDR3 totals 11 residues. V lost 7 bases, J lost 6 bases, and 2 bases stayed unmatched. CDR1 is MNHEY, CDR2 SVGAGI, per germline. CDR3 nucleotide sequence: TGTGCCAGCACCACAGGGGGCGAGCAGTACTTC. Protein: CASTTGGEQYF.

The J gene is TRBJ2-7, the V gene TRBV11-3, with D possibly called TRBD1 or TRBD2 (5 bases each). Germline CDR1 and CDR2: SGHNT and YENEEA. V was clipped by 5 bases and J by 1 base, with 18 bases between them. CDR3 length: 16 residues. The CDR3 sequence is CASSTRRWGSSYEQYF. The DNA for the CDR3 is TGTGCCAGCAGCACCCGTAGGTGGGGGTCATCCTACGAGCAGTACTTC.

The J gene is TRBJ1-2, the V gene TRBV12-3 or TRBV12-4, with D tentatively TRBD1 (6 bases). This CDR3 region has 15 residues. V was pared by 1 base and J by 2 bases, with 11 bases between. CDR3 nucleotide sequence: TGTGCCAGCAGTTTAGGGGGGGCGCGCAACTATGGCTACACCTTC. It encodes CASSLGGARNYGYTF.

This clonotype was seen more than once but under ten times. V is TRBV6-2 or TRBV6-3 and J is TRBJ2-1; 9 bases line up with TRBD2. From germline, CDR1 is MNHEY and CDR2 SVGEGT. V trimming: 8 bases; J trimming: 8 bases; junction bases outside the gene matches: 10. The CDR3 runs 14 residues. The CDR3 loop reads CASLEDSGGDEQFF. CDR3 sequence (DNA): TGTGCCAGCCTCGAGGATAGCGGGGGCGATGAGCAGTTCTTC.

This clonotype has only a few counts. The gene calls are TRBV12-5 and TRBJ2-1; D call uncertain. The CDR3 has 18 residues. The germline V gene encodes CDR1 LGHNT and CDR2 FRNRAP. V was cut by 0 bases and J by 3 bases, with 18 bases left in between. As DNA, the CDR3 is TGTGCTAGTGGTTTGGTAACTAATCCCCGGAAGGACTACAATGAGCAGTTCTTC. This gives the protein CASGLVTNPRKDYNEQFF.

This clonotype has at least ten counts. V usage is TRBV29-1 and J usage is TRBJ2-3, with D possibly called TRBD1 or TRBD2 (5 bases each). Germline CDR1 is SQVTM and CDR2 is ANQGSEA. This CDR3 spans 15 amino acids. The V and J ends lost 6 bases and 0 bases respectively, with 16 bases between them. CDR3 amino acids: CSVQEAGPSTDTQYF. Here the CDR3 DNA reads TGCAGCGTCCAGGAGGCAGGGCCGAGCACAGATACGCAGTATTTT.

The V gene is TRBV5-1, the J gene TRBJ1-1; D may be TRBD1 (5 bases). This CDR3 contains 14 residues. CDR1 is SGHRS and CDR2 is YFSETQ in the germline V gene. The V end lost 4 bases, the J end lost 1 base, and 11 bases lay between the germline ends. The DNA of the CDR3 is TGCGCCAGCAGCGCGGACACTCCGAACACTGAAGCTTTCTTT. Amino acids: CASSADTPNTEAFF.

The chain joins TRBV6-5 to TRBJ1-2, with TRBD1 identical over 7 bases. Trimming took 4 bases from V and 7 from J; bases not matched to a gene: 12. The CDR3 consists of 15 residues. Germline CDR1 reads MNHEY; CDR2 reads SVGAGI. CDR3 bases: TGTGCCAGCAGTTCCCGACAGGGCTCAACTGGTGGCTACACCTTC. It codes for CASSSRQGSTGGYTF.

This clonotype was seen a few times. The CDR3 coding sequence is TGTGCCAGCAGCCCTCGGACAGGGACCTACGAGCAGTACTTC. This codes for CASSPRTGTYEQYF. The chain couples TRBV11-3 to TRBJ2-7, with 8 bases fitting TRBD1. Looked up from germline, CDR1 is SGHNT and CDR2 is YENEEA. The CDR3 runs to 14 residues. The V gene end was trimmed by 5 bases and the J gene end by 2 bases; junction bases not matched to a gene: 5.

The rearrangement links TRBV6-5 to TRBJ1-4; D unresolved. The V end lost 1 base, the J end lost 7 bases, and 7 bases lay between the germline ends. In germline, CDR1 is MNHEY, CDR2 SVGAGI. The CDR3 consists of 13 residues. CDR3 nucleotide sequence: TGTGCCAGCAGTTACTTACAGACTGAAAAACTGTTTTTT. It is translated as CASSYLQTEKLFF.

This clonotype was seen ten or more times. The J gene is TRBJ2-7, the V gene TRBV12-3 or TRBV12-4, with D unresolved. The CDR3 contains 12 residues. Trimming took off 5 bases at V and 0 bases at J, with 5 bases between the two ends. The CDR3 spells CASSDTSYEQYF. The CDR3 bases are TGTGCCAGCAGTGATACCTCCTACGAGCAGTACTTC.

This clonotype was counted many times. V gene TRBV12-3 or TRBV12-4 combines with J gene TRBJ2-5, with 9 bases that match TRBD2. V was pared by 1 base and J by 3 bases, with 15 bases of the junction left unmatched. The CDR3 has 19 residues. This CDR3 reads CASSLVLGSGGLAKETQYF. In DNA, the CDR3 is TGTGCCAGCAGTTTAGTGTTGGGTAGCGGGGGCCTCGCAAAAGAGACCCAGTACTTC.

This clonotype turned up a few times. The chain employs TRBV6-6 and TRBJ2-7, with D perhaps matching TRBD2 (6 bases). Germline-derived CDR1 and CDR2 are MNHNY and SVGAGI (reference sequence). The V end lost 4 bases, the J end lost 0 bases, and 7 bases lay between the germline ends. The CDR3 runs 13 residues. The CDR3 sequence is CASSWGDSYEQYF. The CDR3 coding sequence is TGTGCCAGCAGTTGGGGGGACTCCTACGAGCAGTACTTC.

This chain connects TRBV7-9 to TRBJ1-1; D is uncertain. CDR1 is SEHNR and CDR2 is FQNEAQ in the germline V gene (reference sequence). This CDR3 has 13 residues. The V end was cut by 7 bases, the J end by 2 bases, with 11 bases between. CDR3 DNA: TGTGCCAGCAACCTAGGTCCCAACACTGAAGCTTTCTTT. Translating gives CASNLGPNTEAFF. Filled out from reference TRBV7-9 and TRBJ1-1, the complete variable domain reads DTGVSQNPRHKITKRGQNVTFRCDPISEHNRLYWYRQTLGQGPEFLTYFQNEAQLEKSRLLSDRFSAERPKGSFSTLEIQRTEQGDSAMYLCASNLGPNTEAFFGQGTRLTVV.

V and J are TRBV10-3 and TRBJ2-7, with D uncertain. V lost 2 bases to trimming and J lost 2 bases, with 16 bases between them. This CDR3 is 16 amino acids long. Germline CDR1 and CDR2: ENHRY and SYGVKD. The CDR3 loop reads CAISEGPTQLTYEQYF. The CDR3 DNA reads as TGTGCCATCAGTGAGGGGCCGACACAATTGACCTACGAGCAGTACTTC.

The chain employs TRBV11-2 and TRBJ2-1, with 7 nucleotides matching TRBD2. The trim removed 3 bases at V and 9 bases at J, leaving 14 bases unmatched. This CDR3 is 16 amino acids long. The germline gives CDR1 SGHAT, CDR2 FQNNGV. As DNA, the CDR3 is TGTGCCAGCAGCTTTTGGGGGGGAACATCAAACACTGAGCAGTTCTTC. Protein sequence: CASSFWGGTSNTEQFF.

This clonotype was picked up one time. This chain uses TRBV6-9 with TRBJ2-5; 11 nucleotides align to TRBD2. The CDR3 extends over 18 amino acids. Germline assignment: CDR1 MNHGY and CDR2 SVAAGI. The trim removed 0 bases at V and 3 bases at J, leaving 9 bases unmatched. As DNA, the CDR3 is TGTGCCAGCAGTTATTCACTAGCGGGGGCCCCTTTTAAAGAGACCCAGTACTTC. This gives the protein CASSYSLAGAPFKETQYF.

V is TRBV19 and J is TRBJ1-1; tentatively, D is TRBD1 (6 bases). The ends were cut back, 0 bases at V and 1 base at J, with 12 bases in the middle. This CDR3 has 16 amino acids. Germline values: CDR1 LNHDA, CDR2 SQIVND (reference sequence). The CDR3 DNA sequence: TGTGCCAGTAGTATAGATTCTCCGGGACAGAACACTGAAGCTTTCTTT. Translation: CASSIDSPGQNTEAFF.

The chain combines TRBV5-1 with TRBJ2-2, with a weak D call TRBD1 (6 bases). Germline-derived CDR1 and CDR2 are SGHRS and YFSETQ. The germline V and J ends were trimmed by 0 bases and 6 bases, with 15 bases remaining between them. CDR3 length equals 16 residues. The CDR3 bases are TGCGCCAGCAGCTTGGTCCCAGGGGCCGAGTCCGGGGAGCTGTTTTTT. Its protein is CASSLVPGAESGELFF.

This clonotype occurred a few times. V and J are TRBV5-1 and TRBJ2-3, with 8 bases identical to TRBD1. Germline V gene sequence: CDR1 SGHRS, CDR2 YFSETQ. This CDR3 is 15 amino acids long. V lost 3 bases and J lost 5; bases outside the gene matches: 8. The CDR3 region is CASSSGQGRIDTQYF. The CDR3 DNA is TGCGCCAGCAGCTCAGGACAGGGTAGGATAGATACGCAGTATTTT. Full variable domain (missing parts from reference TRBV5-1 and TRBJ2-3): KAGVTQTPRYLIKTRGQQVTLSCSPISGHRSVSWYQQTPGQGLQFLFEYFSETQRNKGNFPGRFSGRQFSNSRSEMNVSTLELGDSALYLCASSSGQGRIDTQYFGPGTRLTVL.

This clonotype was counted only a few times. The CDR3 nucleotides read TGTGCCACCAGTGATTGGACGGGGGGCACAGATACGCAGTATTTT. Translation: CATSDWTGGTDTQYF. The chain has TRBV24-1 and TRBJ2-3, with D possibly being TRBD2 (6 bases). The V end was cut by 2 bases, the J end by 1 base, with 9 bases between. This CDR3 is 15 amino acids long. In germline, CDR1 is KGHDR, CDR2 SFDVKD.

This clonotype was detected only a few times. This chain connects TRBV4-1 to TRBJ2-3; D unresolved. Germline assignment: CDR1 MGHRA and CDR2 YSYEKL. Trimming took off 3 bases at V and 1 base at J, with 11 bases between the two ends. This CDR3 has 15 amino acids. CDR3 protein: CASSQIVVGTDTQYF. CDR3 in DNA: TGCGCCAGCAGCCAGATAGTTGTGGGCACAGATACGCAGTATTTT.

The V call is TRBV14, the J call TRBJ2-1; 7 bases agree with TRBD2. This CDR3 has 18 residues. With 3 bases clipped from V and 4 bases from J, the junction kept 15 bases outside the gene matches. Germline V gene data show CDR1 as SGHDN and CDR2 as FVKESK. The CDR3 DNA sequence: TGTGCCAGCAGCCACCTCAGCCCTCCGAGCGGGGCGTACAATGAGCAGTTCTTC. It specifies CASSHLSPPSGAYNEQFF.

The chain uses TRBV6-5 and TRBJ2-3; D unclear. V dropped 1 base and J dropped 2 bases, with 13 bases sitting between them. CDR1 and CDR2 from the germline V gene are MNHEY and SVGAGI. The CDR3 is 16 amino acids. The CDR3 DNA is TGTGCCAGCAGTTACTACCGTGGGCAGGACACAGATACGCAGTATTTT. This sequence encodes CASSYYRGQDTDTQYF.

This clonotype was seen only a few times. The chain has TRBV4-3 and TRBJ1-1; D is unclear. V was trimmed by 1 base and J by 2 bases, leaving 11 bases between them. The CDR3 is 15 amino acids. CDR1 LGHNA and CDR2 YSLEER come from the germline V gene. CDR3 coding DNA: TGCGCCAGCAGCCAAGGTTCTGGGTTTAACACTGAAGCTTTCTTT. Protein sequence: CASSQGSGFNTEAFF.

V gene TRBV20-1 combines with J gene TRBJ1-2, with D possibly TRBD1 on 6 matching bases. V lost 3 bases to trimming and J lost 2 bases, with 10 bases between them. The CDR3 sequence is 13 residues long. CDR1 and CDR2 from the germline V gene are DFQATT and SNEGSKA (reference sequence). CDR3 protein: CSASPQGNYGYTF. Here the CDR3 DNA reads TGCAGTGCTAGCCCCCAGGGGAACTATGGCTACACCTTC.